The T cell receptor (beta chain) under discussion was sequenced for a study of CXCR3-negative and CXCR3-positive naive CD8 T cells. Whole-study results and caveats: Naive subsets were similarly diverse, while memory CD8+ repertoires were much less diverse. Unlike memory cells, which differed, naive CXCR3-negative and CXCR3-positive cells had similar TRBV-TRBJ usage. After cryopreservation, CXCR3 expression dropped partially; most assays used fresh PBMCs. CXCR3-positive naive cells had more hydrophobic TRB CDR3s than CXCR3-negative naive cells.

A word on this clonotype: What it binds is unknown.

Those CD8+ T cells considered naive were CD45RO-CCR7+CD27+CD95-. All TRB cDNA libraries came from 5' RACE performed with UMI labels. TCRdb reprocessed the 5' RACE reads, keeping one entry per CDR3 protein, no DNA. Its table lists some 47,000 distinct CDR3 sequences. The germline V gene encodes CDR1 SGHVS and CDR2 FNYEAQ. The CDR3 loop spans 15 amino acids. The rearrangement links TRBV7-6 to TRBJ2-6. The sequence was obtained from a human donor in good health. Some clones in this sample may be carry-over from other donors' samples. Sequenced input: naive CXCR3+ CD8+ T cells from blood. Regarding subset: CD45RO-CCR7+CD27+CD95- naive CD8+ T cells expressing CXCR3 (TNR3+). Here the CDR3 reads CASSLGPSGANVLTF. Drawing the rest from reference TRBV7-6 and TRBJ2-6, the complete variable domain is GAGVSQSPRYKVTKRGQDVALRCDPISGHVSLYWYRQALGQGPEFLTYFNYEAQQDKSGLPNDRFSAERPEGSISTLTIQRTEQRDSAMYRCASSLGPSGANVLTFGAGSRLTVL.